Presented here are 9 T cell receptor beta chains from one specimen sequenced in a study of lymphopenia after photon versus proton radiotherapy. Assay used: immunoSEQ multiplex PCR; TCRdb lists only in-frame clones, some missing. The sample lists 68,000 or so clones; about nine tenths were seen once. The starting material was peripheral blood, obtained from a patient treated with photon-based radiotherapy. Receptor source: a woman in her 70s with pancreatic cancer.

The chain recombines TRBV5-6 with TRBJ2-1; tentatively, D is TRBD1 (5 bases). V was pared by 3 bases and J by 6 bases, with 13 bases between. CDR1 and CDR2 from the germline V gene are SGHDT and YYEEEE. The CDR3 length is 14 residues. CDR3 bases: TGTGCCAGCAGCTCCGGATTGGACATCAATGAGCAGTTCTTC. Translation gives CASSSGLDINEQFF. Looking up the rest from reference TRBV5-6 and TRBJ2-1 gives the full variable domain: DAGVTQSPTHLIKTRGQQVTLRCSPKSGHDTVSWYQQALGQGPQFIFQYYEEEERQRGNFPDRFSGHQFPNYSSELNVNALLLGDSALYLCASSSGLDINEQFFGPGTRLTVL.

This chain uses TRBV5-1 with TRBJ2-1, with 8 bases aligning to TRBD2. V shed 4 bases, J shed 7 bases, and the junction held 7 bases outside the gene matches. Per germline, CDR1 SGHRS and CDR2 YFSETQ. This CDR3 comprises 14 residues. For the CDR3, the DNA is TGCGCCAGCAGCAGCGGGACTAGGACGAATGAGCAGTTCTTC. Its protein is CASSSGTRTNEQFF.

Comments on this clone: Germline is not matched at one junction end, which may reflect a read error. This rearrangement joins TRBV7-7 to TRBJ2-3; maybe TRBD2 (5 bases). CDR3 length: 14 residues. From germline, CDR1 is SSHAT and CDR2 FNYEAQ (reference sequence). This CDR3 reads CASSLTISSVTQYF. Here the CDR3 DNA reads TGTGCTAGCAGCCTGACTATTTCAAGTGTTACGCAGTATTTT.

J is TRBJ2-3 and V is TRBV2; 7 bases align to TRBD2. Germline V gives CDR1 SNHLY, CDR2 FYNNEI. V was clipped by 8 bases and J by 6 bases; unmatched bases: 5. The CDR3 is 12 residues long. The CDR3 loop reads CASWQGGDTQYF. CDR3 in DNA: TGTGCCAGCTGGCAGGGAGGGGATACGCAGTATTTT.

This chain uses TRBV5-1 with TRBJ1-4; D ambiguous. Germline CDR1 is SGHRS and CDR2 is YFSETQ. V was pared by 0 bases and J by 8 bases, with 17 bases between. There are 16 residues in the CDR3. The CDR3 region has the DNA TGCGCCAGCAGCTTGGTTTCAGGTAGGGTTTACGAAAAACTGTTTTTT. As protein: CASSLVSGRVYEKLFF.

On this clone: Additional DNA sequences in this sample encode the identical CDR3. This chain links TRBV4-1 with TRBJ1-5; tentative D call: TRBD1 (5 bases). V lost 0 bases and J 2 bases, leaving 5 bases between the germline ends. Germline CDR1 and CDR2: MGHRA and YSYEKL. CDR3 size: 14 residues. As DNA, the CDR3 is TGCGCCAGCAGCCAAGACAGGGGCAATCAGCCCCAGCATTTT. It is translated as CASSQDRGNQPQHF.

The CDR3 spells CASSVRAASETQYF. CDR3 coding DNA: TGTGCCAGCAGTGTCCGGGCCGCGTCGGAGACCCAGTACTTC. This rearrangement joins TRBV25-1 to TRBJ2-5; unclear D gene. CDR1 and CDR2 from the germline V gene are MGHDK and SYGVNS. The CDR3 length is 14 residues. The V end was cut by 4 bases, the J end by 5 bases, with 14 bases between.

The CDR3 sequence is CASSRRTGVDTEAFF. The CDR3 DNA sequence: TGTGCCAGCAGCCGACGGACAGGTGTGGACACTGAAGCTTTCTTT. J is TRBJ1-1 and V is TRBV11-1; 7 bases agree with TRBD1. CDR3 length: 15 residues. Trimming at V came to 5 bases and at J to 3 bases, leaving 9 bases not matched to a gene. In germline, CDR1 is SGHAT, CDR2 FQDESV (reference sequence).

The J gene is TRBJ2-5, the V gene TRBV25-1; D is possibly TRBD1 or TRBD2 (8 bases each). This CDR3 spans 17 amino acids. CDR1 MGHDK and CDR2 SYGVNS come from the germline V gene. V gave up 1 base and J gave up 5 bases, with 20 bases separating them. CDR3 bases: TGTGCCAGCAGTGAATTAGCGGGGCCAGGGGGCGCTGAGACCCAGTACTTC. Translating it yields CASSELAGPGGAETQYF.